The 5 T cell receptor beta chains presented below share a single source sample, sequenced in a study of T cells after yellow fever vaccination. TCRdb recomputed calls from the 5' RACE reads with MiXCR, one row per CDR3 protein. The sample holds some 320,000 distinct CDR3 sequences, approximately 4% seen once. The source was PBMCs, collected 15 days after the yellow fever booster vaccination. The receptors stem from a man younger than 35 who received the YFV17D yellow fever vaccine.

In its sample, this clonotype was seen once. The V and J genes are TRBV5-1 and TRBJ2-5; 7 bases match TRBD1. CDR3 length equals 15 residues. Trimming cost V 4 bases and J 2 bases; bases outside gene matches: 8. Per the germline V gene, CDR1 is SGHRS and CDR2 is YFSETQ. The CDR3 region is CASSIRQGRQETQYF. For the CDR3, the DNA is TGCGCCAGCAGCATTCGACAGGGCAGGCAAGAGACCCAGTACTTC.

The rearrangement links TRBV12-5 to TRBJ1-1, with TRBD1 matching 10 bases. Trimming took 9 bases from V and 5 from J; bases not matched to a gene: 6. Germline loops: CDR1 LGHNT, CDR2 FRNRAP. This CDR3 has 13 amino acids. CDR3 amino acids: CASRDRGKTEAFF. CDR3 in DNA: TGTGCTAGCCGGGACAGGGGTAAGACTGAAGCTTTCTTT. The whole variable domain, remainder taken from reference TRBV12-5 and TRBJ1-1, is DARVTQTPRHKVTEMGQEVTMRCQPILGHNTVFWYRQTMMQGLELLAYFRNRAPLDDSGMPKDRFSAEMPDATLATLKIQPSEPRDSAVYFCASRDRGKTEAFFGQGTRLTVV.

This chain uses TRBV5-1 with TRBJ1-5; D is possibly TRBD1 (5 bases). Germline CDR1 and CDR2: SGHRS and YFSETQ. This CDR3 comprises 15 residues. The V end was cut by 0 bases, the J end by 3 bases, with 10 bases between. The CDR3: CASSLAGLLNQPQHF. The DNA for the CDR3 is TGCGCCAGCAGCTTGGCAGGGCTACTCAATCAGCCCCAGCATTTT.

The chain uses TRBV7-3 and TRBJ1-3, with 10 bases fitting TRBD1. The CDR3 sequence is 16 residues long. The V gene's germline CDR1 is SGHTA and CDR2 FQGTGA. V lost 6 bases to trimming and J lost 8 bases; unmatched junction nucleotides: 13. Written as DNA, the CDR3 is TGTGCCAGCAGGAGACAGGGGGCGCAAGGTTTGCACACCATATATTTT. Protein sequence: CASRRQGAQGLHTIYF.

The sample holds many counts of this clonotype. The chain uses TRBV12-3 or TRBV12-4 and TRBJ2-3; 8 nucleotides agree with TRBD1. Unmatched junction bases numbered 5, after V lost 5 bases and J lost 1 base. This CDR3 has 15 residues. The DNA for the CDR3 is TGTGCCAGCAGTCTCAGGGGGCCTGGCACAGATACGCAGTATTTT. It encodes CASSLRGPGTDTQYF.